Presented here are 22 T cell receptor beta chains from one specimen sequenced in a study of tissue T cells after allogeneic stem cell transplantation. Indicated time point: mouse harvest day 14 after allogeneic transplant. The graft held 10^6 splenic CD5+ T cells and 10^7 T-cell-depleted bone marrow cells. Profiled with immunoSEQ multiplex PCR; TCRdb holds only in-frame clones, not every one. Among 850 to 1,300 clones listed, more than 45% were seen once. The sequenced sample was spleen. The source is a female BALB/c mouse given C57BL/6 T cells with graft-versus-host disease after an allogeneic hematopoietic cell transplant.

This clone was found a few times. Mouse germline and gene names are used. The observed sequence ends 1 residue before the CDR3 terminus, with the missing tail filled in from the germline J gene. The V gene is TRBV12-1, the J gene TRBJ1-5; D call uncertain. In germline, CDR1 is SGHSN, CDR2 HYEKVE. The CDR3 contains 12 residues. Trimming shortened V by 2 bases and J by 4 bases, and 5 bases separated the two germline ends. The sequenced CDR3 bases are TGTGCCAGCTCTCGCAAAAACCAGGCTCCGCTT. Its translation is CASSRKNQAPL. The full CDR3 is CASSRKNQAPLF. Variable domain in full (rest from reference TRBV12-1 and TRBJ1-5): DSGVVQSPRHIIKEKGGRSVLTCIPISGHSNVVWYQQTLGKELKFLIQHYEKVERDKGFLPSRFSVQQFDDYHSEMNMSALELEDSAMYFCASSRKNQAPLFGEGTRLSVL.

This clone is hyperexpanded by share. One junction end does not reproduce the germline sequence, and a read error may be involved. Genes and germline come from the mouse. The read falls 1 residue short of the CDR3 end, and the missing part is taken from the germline J gene. This chain links TRBV5 with TRBJ2-1, with 13 bases identical to TRBD2. CDR1 LGHNA and CDR2 YNLKQL come from the germline V gene (reference sequence). This CDR3 spans 17 amino acids. CDR3 loop: CASRQGTGGVNYAEQFF. The sequenced CDR3 bases are TGTGCCAGCAGGCAAGGGACTGGGGGGGTTAACTATGCTGAGCAGTTC.

Turning to this clone: Mouse gene names and germline throughout. The read falls 1 residue short of the CDR3 end, and the missing part is taken from the germline J gene. This chain links TRBV19 with TRBJ1-3, with D possibly TRBD1 on 6 matching bases. The CDR3 covers 15 residues. V lost 4 bases, J lost 0 bases, and 11 bases lay in between. Per germline, CDR1 FNHDT and CDR2 SITEND (reference sequence). The CDR3 reads CASSPGTTSGNTLYF. CDR3 DNA (partial): TGTGCCAGCAGTCCCGGGACAACTTCTGGAAATACGCTCTAT.

This clone rates as large. Gene names are mouse gene names. Incomplete CDR3 DNA: TGTGCCAGCAGTGGACAGGGGGCTAGGTATGCTGAGCAGTTC. Amino acids: CASSGQGARYAEQF. The whole CDR3 sequence reads CASSGQGARYAEQFF. This sequence joins TRBV14 and TRBJ2-1; 11 nucleotides line up with TRBD1. The observed sequence ends 1 residue before the CDR3 terminus, with the missing tail filled in from the germline J gene. The CDR3 is 15 amino acids. Germline trimming cut 4 bases from V and 4 bases from J; bases unmatched to any gene: 4. Germline CDR1 reads SGHDT; CDR2 reads FRDEAV.

This clone was detected a few times. Gene names and germline match the mouse. The read stops 1 residue short of the end of the CDR3; the missing end is completed from the germline J gene. The V gene is TRBV12-2, the J gene TRBJ2-7; unclear D gene. This CDR3 has 13 residues. Germline CDR1 reads SGHLS; CDR2 reads HYDKME. The germline V and J ends were trimmed by 0 bases and 0 bases, with 5 bases remaining between them. CDR3: CASSLDNSYEQYF. The CDR3 DNA, read in part, is TGTGCCAGCTCTCTCGACAACTCCTATGAACAGTAC. Combining the CDR3 with reference TRBV12-2 and TRBJ2-7 gives the whole variable domain NSGVVQSPRYIIKGKGERSILKCIPISGHLSVAWYQQTQGQELKFFIQHYDKMERDKGNLPSRFSVQQFDDYHSEMNMSALELEDSAVYFCASSLDNSYEQYFGPGTRLTVL.

In the case of this clone: Genes and germline are mouse. The read halts 1 residue ahead of the CDR3 end, with the missing end drawn from the germline J gene. The chain couples TRBV3 to TRBJ1-1; TRBD1 might be the D (5 bases). CDR1 and CDR2 (germline): SNHLY, FYNGKV (reference sequence). The V end was cut by 5 bases, the J end by 2 bases, with 9 bases between. CDR3 length equals 13 residues. Incomplete CDR3 DNA: TGTGCCAGCAGCCTCCGGGACAACACAGAAGTCTTC. Protein product: CASSLRDNTEVF. The full CDR3 protein is CASSLRDNTEVFF. The full variable domain, completed using reference TRBV3 and TRBJ1-1, is GPKVLQIPSHQIIDMGQMVTLNCDPVSNHLYFYWYKQILGQQMEFLVNFYNGKVMEKSKLFKDQFSVERPDGSYFTLKIQPTALEDSAVYFCASSLRDNTEVFFGKGTRLTVV.

This clone was seen a few times. Germline and genes: mouse. The CDR3 end is not reached by the read, which stops 1 residue before it; the germline J gene fills it in. The chain is built from TRBV2 and TRBJ1-1; 7 nucleotides line up with TRBD1. The germline V gene has CDR1 LGHNA and CDR2 YSYQKL. V was pared by 6 bases and J by 1 base, with 5 bases of the junction left unmatched. This CDR3 contains 14 residues. Partial CDR3 DNA: TGTGCCAGCAGGACAGGGAGGCGAAACACAGAAGTCTTC. Its translation is CASRTGRRNTEVF. The CDR3 in full is CASRTGRRNTEVFF. The full variable domain, in which reference TRBV2 and TRBJ1-1 provide the parts outside the CDR3, is DPKIIQKPKYLVAVTGSEKILICEQYLGHNAMYWYRQSAKKPLEFMFSYSYQKLMDNQTASSRFQPQSSKKNHLDLQITALKPDDSATYFCASRTGRRNTEVFFGKGTRLTVV.

Note on this clone: Gene names and germline refer to mouse. The CDR3 end is not reached by the read, which stops 1 residue before it; the germline J gene fills it in. The chain has TRBV16 and TRBJ2-7, with 8 bases fitting TRBD1. After removal of 4 bases from V and 3 bases from J, the junction contained 2 bases not matched to a gene. CDR1 and CDR2 from the germline V gene are SGHSA and FRNQAP. The CDR3 sequence is 13 residues long. CDR3 loop: CASSWTGLYEQYF. The CDR3 DNA, read in part, is TGTGCAAGCAGCTGGACAGGGCTCTATGAACAGTAC.

By sample fraction, this clone is large. Gene names follow the mouse nomenclature. The read stops 1 residue short of the end of the CDR3; the missing end is completed from the germline J gene. The chain employs TRBV5 and TRBJ2-3, with D maybe TRBD1 (6 bases). The CDR3 is made up of 15 amino acids. CDR1 and CDR2 (germline): LGHNA, YNLKQL (reference sequence). Trimming removed 0 bases from V and 0 bases from J, with 7 bases in between. This CDR3 is CASSQDRGSAETLYF. CDR3 bases read: TGTGCCAGCAGCCAAGACAGGGGTAGTGCAGAAACGCTGTAT.

In regard to this clone: The gene names here belong to mouse. The read halts 1 residue ahead of the CDR3 end, with the missing end drawn from the germline J gene. The chain is built from TRBV4 and TRBJ2-1; 10 bases fit TRBD2. Germline V gene sequence: CDR1 LGHDT, CDR2 YNNKQL (reference sequence). CDR3 length: 15 amino acids. The trim removed 4 bases at V and 4 bases at J, leaving 4 bases unmatched. The covered CDR3 bases are TGTGCCAGCAGCTCCGGGGGACTGGGGTATGCTGAGCAGTTC. This sequence encodes CASSSGGLGYAEQF. The whole CDR3 reads CASSSGGLGYAEQFF. The full variable domain, with the rest looked up from reference TRBV4 and TRBJ2-1, is ETAVFQTPNYHVTQVGNEVSFNCKQTLGHDTMYWYKQDSKKLLKIMFSYNNKQLIVNETVPRRFSPQSSDKAHLNLRIKSVEPEDSAVYLCASSSGGLGYAEQFFGPGTRLTVL.

With respect to this clone: The germline and genes are mouse ones. CDR3 bases read: TGTGCCAGCTCTCCCCTGACAGGGCTCTCCGACTACACC. Amino acid sequence: CASSPLTGLSDYT. The whole CDR3 reads CASSPLTGLSDYTF. The rearrangement joins TRBV12-1 to TRBJ1-2; 7 positions match TRBD1. The CDR3 goes on 1 residue after the read ends, and that part is filled in from the germline J gene. V was clipped by 2 bases and J by 4 bases; unmatched bases: 6. The length of the CDR3 is 14 residues. Per the germline V gene, CDR1 is SGHSN and CDR2 is HYEKVE.

Worth noting for this clone: The genes are named according to mouse. The read falls 1 residue short of the CDR3 end, and the missing part is taken from the germline J gene. This rearrangement joins TRBV5 to TRBJ2-7, with TRBD1 matching 7 bases. V lost 0 bases, J lost 4 bases, and 0 bases stayed unmatched. The CDR3 runs 13 residues. Germline V gene lookup returns CDR1 LGHNA and CDR2 YNLKQL (reference sequence). CDR3 loop: CASSQEGQYEQYF. The DNA read from the CDR3 is TGTGCCAGCAGCCAAGAGGGACAGTATGAACAGTAC.

In the case of this clone: Genes and germline are mouse. The sequence runs out 1 residue before the end of the CDR3; the remainder is reconstructed from the germline J gene. This chain joins TRBV23 and TRBJ2-7. The CDR3 has 16 residues. CDR1 and CDR2 from the germline V gene are KGHTA and FQNQQP. CDR3 amino acids: CSSSQSKGGSSYEQYF. Incomplete CDR3 DNA: TGCTCCAGCAGTCAATCGAAGGGCGGAAGCTCCTATGAACAGTAC.

This clone is classed as medium-sized. The germline and genes are mouse ones. From the germline J gene comes the end of the CDR3, since the read stops 1 residue before it. This chain uses TRBV14 with TRBJ1-5; no clear D. Trimming cost V 3 bases and J 1 base, with 5 bases left between them. From germline, CDR1 is SGHDT and CDR2 FRDEAV. This CDR3 spans 13 amino acids. CDR3 residues: CASSSQNNQAPLF. The sequenced CDR3 bases are TGTGCCAGCAGTTCACAAAACAACCAGGCTCCGCTT. Variable domain in full (rest from reference TRBV14 and TRBJ1-5): EAGVTQSPRYAVLQEGQAVSFWCDPISGHDTLYWYQQPRDQGPQLLVYFRDEAVIDNSQLPSDRFSAVRPKGTNSTLKIQSAKQGDTATYLCASSSQNNQAPLFGEGTRLSVL.

This clone was counted a few times. Any gene name here is a mouse gene name. Read data end 1 residue before the CDR3 end; the end is taken from the germline J gene. The rearrangement joins TRBV13-2 to TRBJ2-4, with D hard to call. This CDR3 contains 14 residues. V lost 2 bases and J 0 bases, leaving 7 bases between the germline ends. Looked up from germline, CDR1 is NNHNN and CDR2 is SYGAGS (reference sequence). The CDR3: CASGEMGSQNTLYF. Incomplete CDR3 DNA: TGTGCCAGCGGTGAAATGGGTAGTCAAAACACCTTGTAC.

For this clone: Here the gene names and germline are mouse. Read coverage stops 1 residue before the CDR3 terminus; the germline J gene supplies the remainder. The gene calls are TRBV5 and TRBJ2-7; weak D call: TRBD2 (6 bases). Germline V gene lookup returns CDR1 LGHNA and CDR2 YNLKQL (reference sequence). CDR3 length: 15 amino acids. The V end lost 0 bases, the J end lost 2 bases, and 11 bases lay between the germline ends. This CDR3 is CASSQEGGGPYEQYF. The DNA read from the CDR3 is TGTGCCAGCAGCCAAGAGGGTGGGGGTCCCTATGAACAGTAC.

A note on this clone: The listed genes are named as in mouse. The read comes to an end 1 residue before the CDR3 does, leaving the germline J gene to fill in the end. The chain combines TRBV1 with TRBJ2-2, with 8 bases lining up with TRBD1. V was pared by 4 bases and J by 4 bases, with 5 bases of the junction left unmatched. The CDR3 is 15 amino acids. Germline V CDR1 and CDR2: NSQYPW, LRSPGD (reference sequence). The CDR3 DNA, read in part, is TGCACCTGCAGTGAGGCAGGGGGCCGCACCGGGCAGCTCTAC. Translating gives CTCSEAGGRTGQLY. The full CDR3 reads CTCSEAGGRTGQLYF.

A word on this clone: Mouse gene names and germline throughout. Sequencing ends 1 residue short of the CDR3 end; the germline J gene provides the rest. The J gene is TRBJ1-1, the V gene TRBV5; D gene ambiguous. Germline V lookup: CDR1 LGHNA, CDR2 YNLKQL (reference sequence). This CDR3 has 13 residues. V dropped 0 bases and J dropped 6 bases, with 8 bases sitting between them. The DNA read from the CDR3 is TGTGCCAGCAGCCAAGATCCGACATCAGAAGTCTTC. Protein product: CASSQDPTSEVF. The whole CDR3 is CASSQDPTSEVFF.

By sample share, this clone is large (0.1 to 1%). The genes and germline here are from mouse. The CDR3 extends 1 residue past the end of the read, so its final part is completed from the germline J gene. The V call is TRBV26, the J call TRBJ2-4; 11 nucleotides align to TRBD2. Germline lookup yields CDR1 KGHPV and CDR2 FQNQEV (reference sequence). V lost 4 bases to trimming and J lost 1 base; unmatched junction nucleotides: 4. The CDR3 sequence is 16 residues long. Partial CDR3 DNA: TGTGCCAGCAGTCCGGGACTGGGGGAACGTCAAAACACCTTGTAC. Its protein product is CASSPGLGERQNTLY. The CDR3 in its entirety is CASSPGLGERQNTLYF.

The table lists this clone with a count of one. Genes and germline come from the mouse. The DNA ends 1 residue before the CDR3 does, and the rest of the CDR3 is filled in from the germline J gene. The chain uses TRBV13-1 and TRBJ2-4; D remains ambiguous. Trimming cost V 7 bases and J 2 bases, with 5 bases left between them. Germline V gene lookup returns CDR1 NSHNY and CDR2 SYGAGN. The CDR3 extends over 11 amino acids. Incomplete CDR3 DNA: TGTGCCAGCGGTGTTCAAAACACCTTGTAC. Translation: CASGVQNTLY. The whole CDR3 region reads CASGVQNTLYF.

Notes on this clone: Mouse germline and gene names are used. The read ends 1 residue early relative to the CDR3; the germline J gene fills the gap. The chain employs TRBV19 and TRBJ2-1; TRBD1 matches 9 bases. CDR3 size: 15 residues. V lost 2 bases, J lost 2 bases, and 2 bases stayed unmatched. Germline V gene lookup returns CDR1 FNHDT and CDR2 SITEND (reference sequence). CDR3: CASSIRDRDYAEQFF. CDR3 DNA (partial): TGTGCCAGCAGTATTCGGGACAGGGACTATGCTGAGCAGTTC.

A note on this clone: Any gene name here is a mouse gene name. The read comes to an end 1 residue before the CDR3 does, leaving the germline J gene to fill in the end. The chain joins TRBV13-1 to TRBJ2-7, with a tentative D call TRBD2 (7 bases). Germline V gives CDR1 NSHNY, CDR2 SYGAGN. CDR3 size: 14 residues. Trimming stripped 2 bases from V and 4 bases from J, with 13 bases between. The CDR3 sequence: CASSERGAPYEQYF. CDR3 DNA (partial): TGTGCCAGCAGTGAACGGGGGGCCCCATATGAACAGTAC.